The 6 T cell receptor beta chains below come from one sample, sequenced in a study of blood T cell repertoires in COVID-19. Profiling relied on immunoSEQ multiplex PCR, and the TCRdb table lists in-frame clones only, not all of them. The data show about 33,000 clones, roughly 84% seen once. The sample taken for sequencing was peripheral blood. These receptors originate from a human donor in a cohort sampled during active COVID-19.

CDR3 protein: CASSQGDYGYTF. CDR3 in DNA: TGTGCCAGCAGCCAGGGAGACTATGGCTACACCTTC. This sequence joins TRBV3-1 (or the pseudogene TRBV3-2) and TRBJ1-2, with D unresolved. CDR1 is LGHDT, CDR2 YNNKEL, per germline (reference sequence). The CDR3 runs 12 residues. The V gene lost 3 bases and the J gene lost 3 bases, with 5 bases spanning the gap.

The table lists this clone with a count of one. The chain joins TRBV18 to TRBJ2-4; 9 bases map to TRBD1. CDR3 length equals 15 residues. After removal of 0 bases from V and 4 bases from J, the junction contained 1 base not matched to a gene. Per the germline V gene, CDR1 is KGHSH and CDR2 is LQKENI. The CDR3 DNA is TGTGCCAGCTCACCACCGGGACAGGGAAAAAACATTCAGTACTTC. It codes for CASSPPGQGKNIQYF.

V usage is TRBV7-9 and J usage is TRBJ2-7; D ambiguous. The CDR3 covers 11 residues. Germline-derived CDR1 and CDR2 are SEHNR and FQNEAQ (reference sequence). Trimming removed 4 bases at V and 6 bases at J, with 7 bases between. CDR3 protein: CASSSLGEQYF. The CDR3 nucleotides are TGTGCCAGCAGCTCACTTGGCGAGCAGTACTTC.

A few counts support this clone. The J gene is TRBJ1-5, the V gene TRBV6-6, with D uncertain. The V gene's germline CDR1 is MNHNY and CDR2 SVGAGI (reference sequence). V lost 5 bases and J 2 bases, leaving 10 bases between the germline ends. The CDR3 length is 14 residues. This CDR3 is CASSGQEGNQPQHF. The CDR3 DNA is TGTGCCAGCAGTGGGCAGGAGGGCAATCAGCCCCAGCATTTT.

The chain carries TRBV6-1 and TRBJ1-5; TRBD1 matches at 11 bases. Looked up from germline, CDR1 is MNHNS and CDR2 is SASEGT. The CDR3 totals 17 residues. The junction had 7 bases not matched to a gene; V was cut back by 0 bases and J by 6 bases. CDR3 nucleotides: TGTGCCAGCAGTGAAGCGATCGGACAGGGGGCAATTCAGCCCCAGCATTTT. It specifies CASSEAIGQGAIQPQHF.

The V call is TRBV2, the J call TRBJ2-7; possible D gene TRBD1, 5 bases. Trimming stripped 6 bases from V and 0 bases from J, with 12 bases between. The CDR3 covers 14 residues. Germline CDR1 reads SNHLY; CDR2 reads FYNNEI. CDR3 bases: TGTGCCAGCAGCGGGCAGGGCGCCTCCTACGAGCAGTACTTC. It yields the protein CASSGQGASYEQYF.